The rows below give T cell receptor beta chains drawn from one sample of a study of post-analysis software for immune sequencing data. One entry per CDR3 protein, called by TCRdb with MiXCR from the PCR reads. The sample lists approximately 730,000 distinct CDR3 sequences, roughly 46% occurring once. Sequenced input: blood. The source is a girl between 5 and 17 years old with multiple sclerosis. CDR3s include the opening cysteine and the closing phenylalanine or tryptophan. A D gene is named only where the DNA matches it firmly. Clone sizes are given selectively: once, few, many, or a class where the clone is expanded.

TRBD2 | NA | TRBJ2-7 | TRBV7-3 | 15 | CASSPRASGVYEQYF | TGTGCCAGCAGCCCTCGGGCTAGCGGGGTCTACGAGCAGTACTTC
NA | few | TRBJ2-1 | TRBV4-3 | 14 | CASSQERSGPEQFF | TGCGCCAGCAGCCAAGAGAGATCAGGGCCTGAGCAGTTCTTC
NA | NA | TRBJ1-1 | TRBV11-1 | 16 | CASRSRDMVMNTEAFF | TGTGCCAGCAGATCCCGGGACATGGTAATGAACACTGAAGCTTTCTTT
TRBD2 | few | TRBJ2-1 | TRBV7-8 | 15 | CASSSLAGRSREQFF | TGTGCCAGCAGCTCTCTAGCGGGTCGGTCTAGGGAGCAGTTCTTC
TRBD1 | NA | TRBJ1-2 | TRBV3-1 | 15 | CASSQGGQGLSGYTF | TGTGCCAGCAGCCAAGGTGGACAGGGTTTATCTGGCTACACCTTC
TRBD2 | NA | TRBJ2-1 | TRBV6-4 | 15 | CASSEVAVAGAEQFF | TGTGCCAGCAGTGAAGTCGCGGTAGCGGGAGCTGAGCAGTTCTTC
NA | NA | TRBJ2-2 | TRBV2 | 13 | CASRPYAPGELFF | TGTGCCAGCAGACCGTACGCCCCCGGGGAGCTGTTTTTT
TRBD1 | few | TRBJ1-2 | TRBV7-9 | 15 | CASSLKAGGNYGYTF | TGTGCCAGCAGCTTAAAGGCAGGGGGCAACTATGGCTACACCTTC
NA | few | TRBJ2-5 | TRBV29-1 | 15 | CSVVGGTLPRETQYF | TGCAGCGTTGTCGGAGGGACTCTTCCTCGGGAGACCCAGTACTTC
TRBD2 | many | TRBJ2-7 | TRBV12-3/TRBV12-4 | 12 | CASSPSGSEQYF | TGTGCCAGCAGTCCTAGCGGGAGCGAGCAGTACTTC
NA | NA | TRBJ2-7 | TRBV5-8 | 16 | CASSLDGSALSYEQYF | TGTGCCAGCAGTTTGGACGGCTCGGCTTTGTCCTACGAGCAGTACTTC
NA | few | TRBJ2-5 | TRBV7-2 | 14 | CASSSFTDSATQYF | TGTGCCAGCAGCTCTTTTACGGACAGTGCGACCCAGTACTTC
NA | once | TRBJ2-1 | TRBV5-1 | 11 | CASSEFDEQFF | TGCGCCAGCAGCGAATTCGATGAGCAGTTCTTC
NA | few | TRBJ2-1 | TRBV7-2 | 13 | CASSAGWAYEQFF | TGTGCCAGCAGCGCTGGCTGGGCCTACGAGCAGTTCTTC
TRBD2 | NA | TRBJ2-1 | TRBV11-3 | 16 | CASSPKLAATYNEQFF | TGTGCCAGCAGCCCTAAACTAGCGGCTACCTACAATGAGCAGTTCTTC
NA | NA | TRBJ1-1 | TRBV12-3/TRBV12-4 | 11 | CASSRGWGAFF | TGTGCCAGCAGTCGGGGTTGGGGAGCTTTCTTT
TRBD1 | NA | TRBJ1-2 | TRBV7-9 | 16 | CASSLAGTGARIGYTF | TGTGCCAGCAGCTTAGCCGGGACAGGGGCGCGTATTGGCTACACCTTC
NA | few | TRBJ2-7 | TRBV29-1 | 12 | CSVREDRYEQYF | TGCAGCGTTCGTGAGGACCGTTACGAGCAGTACTTC
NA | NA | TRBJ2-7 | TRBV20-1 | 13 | CSARVDRTYEQYF | TGCAGTGCTAGAGTTGACAGAACCTACGAGCAGTACTTC
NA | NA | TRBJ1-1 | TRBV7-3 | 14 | CASSSAGGGTEAFF | TGTGCCAGCAGCTCAGCCGGGGGAGGAACTGAAGCTTTCTTT
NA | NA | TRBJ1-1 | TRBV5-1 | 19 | CASSLASPGIGWKNTEAFF | TGCGCCAGCAGCTTGGCCAGCCCAGGGATAGGCTGGAAGAACACTGAAGCTTTCTTT
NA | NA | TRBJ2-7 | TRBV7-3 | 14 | CASSLRPGVGEQYF | TGTGCCAGCAGCTTAAGACCGGGAGTGGGGGAGCAGTACTTC
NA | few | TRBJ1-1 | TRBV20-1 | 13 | CSATGPQNTEAFF | TGCAGTGCTACGGGACCGCAGAACACTGAAGCTTTCTTT
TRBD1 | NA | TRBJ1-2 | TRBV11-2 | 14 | CASSRSGTGEGYTF | TGTGCCAGCAGCCGCTCCGGGACAGGGGAAGGCTACACCTTC
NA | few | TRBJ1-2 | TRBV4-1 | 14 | CASSQDSVNYGYTF | TGCGCCAGCAGCCAAGATTCCGTGAACTATGGCTACACCTTC
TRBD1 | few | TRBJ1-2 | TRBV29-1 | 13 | CSVEDGTGFGYTF | TGCAGCGTTGAAGACGGGACAGGGTTTGGCTACACCTTC
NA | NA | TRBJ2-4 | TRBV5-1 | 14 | CASSLAGTKNIQYF | TGCGCCAGCAGCTTGGCCGGGACCAAAAACATTCAGTACTTC
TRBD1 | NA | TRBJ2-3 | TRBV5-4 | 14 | CASSPDRVADTQYF | TGTGCCAGCAGCCCGGACAGGGTCGCAGATACGCAGTATTTT
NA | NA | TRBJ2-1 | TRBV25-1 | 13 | CASSELWGNEQFF | TGTGCCAGCAGTGAACTGTGGGGCAATGAGCAGTTCTTC
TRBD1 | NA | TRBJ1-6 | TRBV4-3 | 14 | CASSSDRRNSPLHF | TGCGCCAGCAGCTCGGACAGGAGAAATTCACCCCTCCACTTT
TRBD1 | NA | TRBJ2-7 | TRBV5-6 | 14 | CASSWGDRGYEQYF | TGTGCCAGCAGCTGGGGGGACAGGGGTTACGAGCAGTACTTC
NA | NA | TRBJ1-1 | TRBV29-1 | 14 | CSANSRFVNTEAFF | TGCAGCGCAAATTCCCGTTTCGTAAACACTGAAGCTTTCTTT
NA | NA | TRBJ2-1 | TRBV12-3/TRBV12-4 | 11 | CASSPNRKQFF | TGTGCCAGCAGTCCCAATAGGAAGCAGTTCTTC
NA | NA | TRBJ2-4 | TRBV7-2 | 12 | CASSYRGDIQYF | TGTGCCAGCAGCTACCGTGGGGACATTCAGTACTTC
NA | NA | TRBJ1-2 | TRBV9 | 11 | CASRSGDGYTF | TGTGCCAGCAGGTCGGGGGACGGCTACACCTTC
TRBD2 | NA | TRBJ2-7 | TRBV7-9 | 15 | CASSPGGLADYEQYF | TGTGCCAGCTCGCCTGGGGGACTAGCGGACTACGAGCAGTACTTC
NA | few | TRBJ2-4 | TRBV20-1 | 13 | CSAKGRSGDIQYF | TGCAGTGCTAAGGGGCGGAGTGGGGACATTCAGTACTTC
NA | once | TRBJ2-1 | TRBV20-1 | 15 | CSASRGVAQDREQFF | TGCAGTGCCTCGCGGGGCGTTGCCCAAGATCGGGAGCAGTTCTTC
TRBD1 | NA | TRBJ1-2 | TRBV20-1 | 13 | CSARGMDNYGYTF | TGCAGTGCCAGGGGGATGGACAACTATGGCTACACCTTC
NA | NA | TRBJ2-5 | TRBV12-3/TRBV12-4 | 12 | CASGPHQETQYF | TGTGCCAGCGGCCCCCACCAAGAGACCCAGTACTTC
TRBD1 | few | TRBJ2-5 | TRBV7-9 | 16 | CASSTPGQGLQETQYF | TGTGCCAGCAGCACACCGGGACAGGGGCTCCAAGAGACCCAGTACTTC
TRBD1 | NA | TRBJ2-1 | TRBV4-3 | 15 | CASRAGTGGRNEQFF | TGCGCCAGCAGGGCCGGGACAGGGGGTAGGAATGAGCAGTTCTTC
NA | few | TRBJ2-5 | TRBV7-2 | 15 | CASSRTPWSQETQYF | TGTGCCAGCAGCCGGACACCGTGGTCCCAAGAGACCCAGTACTTC